Each of the 23 T cell receptor beta chains below was sequenced from the same sample in a study of T cells in women clearing cervical HPV infection. Clones were sequenced by immunoSEQ multiplex PCR, and TCRdb holds only the in-frame ones, with some missing. The sample features some 16,000 clones, with around 10% in its top ten. Sequenced sample: blood buffy coat. The source of these receptors is a woman aged 18 to 75 with a cervical HPV16 infection that either progressed to CIN3+ or cleared (not recorded which).

In regard to this clone: The observed sequence ends 3 residues before the CDR3 terminus, with the missing tail filled in from the germline J gene. V is TRBV18 and J is TRBJ2-7; 8 nucleotides align to TRBD2. The CDR3 totals 15 residues. Per the germline V gene, CDR1 is KGHSH and CDR2 is LQKENI. Trimming removed 5 bases from V and 3 bases from J; junction bases left unmatched: 9. The CDR3 region is CASSAYQRENYEQYF. The covered CDR3 bases are TGTGCCAGCTCAGCCTATCAGCGGGAGAACTACGAG.

Notes on this clone: The read terminates 3 residues before the CDR3 end, so the remaining end is supplied by the germline J gene. The chain carries TRBV19 and TRBJ2-3, with 10 positions matching TRBD1. Germline V CDR1 and CDR2: LNHDA, SQIVND (reference sequence). The CDR3 sequence is 15 residues long. The ends lost 3 bases at V and 3 bases at J; junction bases unmatched: 3. CDR3 loop: CASSMGTGETDTQYF. The CDR3 DNA, read in part, is TGTGCCAGTAGTATGGGGACAGGGGAAACAGATACG.

Concerning this clone itself: The junction and the germline gene differ at one end; a read error may be behind it. The missing CDR3 end, 3 residues past where the read stops, is filled in from the germline J gene. This chain uses TRBV3-1 (or the pseudogene TRBV3-2) with TRBJ1-2; no reliable D call. This CDR3 has 15 amino acids. Germline V gene lookup returns CDR1 LGHDT and CDR2 YNNKEL (reference sequence). CDR3 sequence: CASSQGMGQYYGYTF. Partial CDR3 DNA: TGTGCCAGCAGTCAAGGCATGGGCCAGTACTATGGC.

Of note for this clone: The CDR3 is cut off 3 residues early in the read; its end comes from the germline J gene. V usage is TRBV14 and J usage is TRBJ2-3; TRBD2 agrees at 7 bases. The CDR3 loop spans 13 amino acids. From germline, CDR1 is SGHDN and CDR2 FVKESK. The ends lost 8 bases at V and 2 bases at J; junction bases unmatched: 4. The CDR3 reads CASSLAHTDTQYF. The part of the CDR3 DNA that was read is TGTGCCAGCTCACTAGCGCACACAGATACG.

As for this clone: Read coverage stops 3 residues before the CDR3 terminus; the germline J gene supplies the remainder. The chain has TRBV12-5 and TRBJ2-5; TRBD1 matches 7 bases. V shed 5 bases and J 2 bases; nucleotides not matched to a gene: 11. In germline, CDR1 is LGHNT, CDR2 FRNRAP. The CDR3 runs 16 residues. CDR3 region: CASGPSIGQEQETQYF. CDR3 DNA (partial): TGTGCTAGTGGTCCCTCAATCGGACAGGAGCAAGAGACC.

A remark on this clone: The CDR3 extends 3 residues past the end of the read, so its final part is completed from the germline J gene. The rearrangement joins TRBV2 to TRBJ1-3, with D unclear. CDR1 and CDR2 (germline): SNHLY, FYNNEI. This CDR3 comprises 13 residues. Trimming took off 6 bases at V and 0 bases at J, with 6 bases between the two ends. CDR3 protein: CASRTHSGNTIYF. The DNA read from the CDR3 is TGTGCCAGCAGAACTCACTCTGGAAACACC.

CDR3 region: CASSPQGSEKLFF. The DNA read from the CDR3 is TGTGCCAGCAGCCCTCAGGGTTCTGAGAAA. The V and J genes are TRBV11-2 and TRBJ1-4, with D possibly matching TRBD1 (5 bases). The CDR3 extends 3 residues past the end of the read, so its final part is completed from the germline J gene. Germline V gene lookup returns CDR1 SGHAT and CDR2 FQNNGV. CDR3 length: 13 residues.

Concerning this clone itself: Sequencing ends 3 residues short of the CDR3 end; the germline J gene provides the rest. The V call is TRBV19, the J call TRBJ1-1, with 8 bases matching TRBD1. The length of the CDR3 is 11 residues. CDR1 is LNHDA and CDR2 is SQIVND in the germline V gene (reference sequence). V shed 9 bases, J shed 4 bases, and the junction held 1 base outside the gene matches. The part of the CDR3 DNA that was read is TGTGCCAGCAGGGGGCCCACTGAA. Its translation is CASRGPTE. The entire CDR3 protein is CASRGPTEAFF.

Turning to this clone: The CDR3 end lies 3 residues beyond the end of the read and is filled in from the germline J gene. This chain connects TRBV29-1 to TRBJ1-2, with TRBD1 as a possible D gene (5 bases). Germline V gene data show CDR1 as SQVTM and CDR2 as ANQGSEA. This CDR3 has 13 amino acids. V shed 1 base and J shed 2 bases, with 8 bases lying between them. CDR3 sequence: CSVEGGGNYGYTF. The sequenced part of the CDR3 DNA is TGCAGCGTTGAAGGCGGGGGAAACTATGGC.

In the case of this clone: The read ends 3 residues early relative to the CDR3; the germline J gene fills the gap. The V and J genes are TRBV9 and TRBJ2-7, with 14 bases fitting TRBD2. CDR3 length: 19 residues. Trimming at V came to 0 bases and at J to 2 bases, leaving 10 bases not matched to a gene. The germline V gene encodes CDR1 SGDLS and CDR2 YYNGEE. The CDR3: CASSVESTSGRARAYEQYF. CDR3 bases read: TGTGCCAGCAGCGTAGAATCGACTAGCGGGAGGGCCAGAGCCTACGAG.

As to this clone: The CDR3 end falls 3 residues outside the read, so it is completed with the germline J gene. The chain couples TRBV6-1 to TRBJ2-1; weak D call: TRBD2 (5 bases). With 0 bases removed from V and 4 bases from J, the gap between germline ends came to 10 bases. This CDR3 contains 15 residues. Germline-derived CDR1 and CDR2 are MNHNS and SASEGT. Incomplete CDR3 DNA: TGTGCCAGCAGTGAAGCACAGCGGCGATACAATGAG. As protein: CASSEAQRRYNE. The full-length CDR3 reads as CASSEAQRRYNEQFF.

As for this clone: The read finishes 3 residues shy of the CDR3 end, and the germline J gene is used to complete it. The rearrangement joins TRBV19 to TRBJ2-6; 8 bases are shared with TRBD1. The CDR3 length is 16 residues. Germline trimming cut 6 bases from V and 0 bases from J; bases unmatched to any gene: 4. Germline V CDR1 and CDR2: LNHDA, SQIVND (reference sequence). The CDR3 protein is CASRNRGNSGANVLTF. Partial CDR3 DNA: TGTGCCAGTAGGAACAGGGGGAACTCTGGGGCCAACGTC.

As regards this clone: The read terminates 3 residues ahead of where the CDR3 ends, so the germline J gene completes it. The V gene is TRBV2, the J gene TRBJ2-1; D not resolved. This CDR3 is 14 amino acids long. Between the trimmed V and J ends, which lost 6 bases and 9 bases, there was a span of 18 bases. The germline V gene encodes CDR1 SNHLY and CDR2 FYNNEI. The CDR3 reads CASSQGWQIREQFF. The part of the CDR3 DNA that was read is TGTGCCAGCAGCCAAGGGTGGCAGATACGTGAG.

Note on this clone: The read terminates 3 residues ahead of where the CDR3 ends, so the germline J gene completes it. The chain recombines TRBV29-1 with TRBJ2-3; 7 bases map to TRBD2. J lost 0 bases, V lost 4 bases, and 10 bases had no gene match. The CDR3 loop spans 16 amino acids. The germline V gene has CDR1 SQVTM and CDR2 ANQGSEA. CDR3 residues: CSVAGGRGVSTDTQYF. The part of the CDR3 DNA that was read is TGCAGCGTTGCTGGTGGCCGGGGGGTAAGCACAGATACG.

Comment on this clone: The CDR3 goes on 3 residues after the read ends, and that part is filled in from the germline J gene. Other DNA sequences in this sample translate to the same CDR3. V usage is TRBV20-1 and J usage is TRBJ2-5; D gene ambiguous. V was pared by 5 bases and J by 5 bases, with 6 bases between. The CDR3 sequence is 10 residues long. Germline V CDR1 and CDR2: DFQATT, SNEGSKA (reference sequence). CDR3 DNA (partial): TGCAGTGCTCTCCGGGAGACC. Translated, it gives CSALRET. The entire CDR3 sequence reads CSALRETQYF.

A note on this clone: The read comes to an end 3 residues before the CDR3 does, leaving the germline J gene to fill in the end. V is TRBV30 and J is TRBJ2-1; 8 positions agree with TRBD2. Per the germline V gene, CDR1 is GTSNPN and CDR2 is SVGIG (reference sequence). There are 13 residues in the CDR3. V shed 2 bases, J shed 9 bases, and the junction held 6 bases outside the gene matches. This CDR3 is CAWSRGGRPEQFF. The sequenced CDR3 bases are TGTGCCTGGAGTCGGGGGGGCCGTCCTGAG.

A word on this clone: With the read ending 3 residues before the CDR3 end, the germline J gene is used to fill in that end. The chain uses TRBV19 and TRBJ1-5; TRBD1 is a possible D gene (6 bases). Deletions cut 6 bases from V and 3 bases from J, with 12 bases between. Germline lookup yields CDR1 LNHDA and CDR2 SQIVND (reference sequence). This CDR3 is 14 amino acids long. The DNA read from the CDR3 is TGTGCCAGTAGAGGACAGAGTATCAATCAGCCC. Translated: CASRGQSINQP. The whole CDR3 region reads CASRGQSINQPQHF.

With respect to this clone: Sequencing ends 3 residues short of the CDR3 end; the germline J gene provides the rest. J is TRBJ2-1 and V is TRBV5-1; 8 bases align to TRBD2. The germline CDR1 and CDR2 sequences are SGHRS and YFSETQ. Trimming cost V 6 bases and J 8 bases; bases outside gene matches: 10. The CDR3 length is 14 residues. CDR3 DNA (partial): TGCGCCAGCATGGAGGGGACTAGTATGGATGAG. Translating gives CASMEGTSMDE. The whole CDR3 region reads CASMEGTSMDEQFF.

For this clone: The CDR3 goes on 3 residues after the read ends, and that part is filled in from the germline J gene. The rearrangement uses TRBV19 and TRBJ1-1, with D perhaps matching TRBD1 (5 bases). Germline CDR1 reads LNHDA; CDR2 reads SQIVND (reference sequence). The CDR3 consists of 14 residues. The CDR3 here is CASSNARDVVGAFF. The sequenced CDR3 bases are TGTGCCAGTAGTAACGCCAGGGATGTTGTGGGA.

As to this clone: The read stops 3 residues short of the end of the CDR3; the missing end is completed from the germline J gene. J is TRBJ1-2 and V is TRBV29-1, with 12 bases identical to TRBD1. In germline, CDR1 is SQVTM, CDR2 ANQGSEA. The CDR3 contains 14 residues. J lost 5 bases, V lost 4 bases, and 5 bases had no gene match. This CDR3 reads CSVVGTGGSYGYTF. The CDR3 bases that were read are TGCAGCGTTGTTGGGACAGGGGGCTCGTATGGC.

This clone ranks as medium-sized (0.01 to 0.1%) in terms of frequency. The sequence runs out 3 residues before the end of the CDR3; the remainder is reconstructed from the germline J gene. The rearrangement uses TRBV20-1 and TRBJ2-3, with D hard to call. Germline-derived CDR1 and CDR2 are DFQATT and SNEGSKA (reference sequence). The ends were cut back, 6 bases at V and 0 bases at J, with 10 bases in the middle. This CDR3 region has 13 residues. CDR3 bases read: TGCAGTGCGATCCAGGTTAGCACAGATACG. Its translation is CSAIQVSTDT. The CDR3 in its entirety is CSAIQVSTDTQYF.

For this clone: The read is 3 residues too short to cover the CDR3 end, so that end is filled in from the germline J gene. The chain uses TRBV2 and TRBJ2-7, with 9 bases aligning to TRBD1. The CDR3 length is 15 residues. The V segment lost 6 bases and the J segment 3 bases; nucleotides outside the gene matches: 9. The germline CDR1 and CDR2 sequences are SNHLY and FYNNEI. CDR3: CASSPGTGSDYEQYF. CDR3 DNA (partial): TGTGCCAGCAGCCCCGGGACAGGGTCAGACTACGAG. Full variable domain (rest looked up from reference TRBV2 and TRBJ2-7): EPEVTQTPSHQVTQMGQEVILRCVPISNHLYFYWYRQILGQKVEFLVSFYNNEISEKSEIFDDQFSVERPDGSNFTLKIRSTKLEDSAMYFCASSPGTGSDYEQYFGPGTRLTVT.

Points on this clone: The read ends 3 residues shy of where the CDR3 ends; the end is completed using the germline J gene. This chain links TRBV4-1 with TRBJ2-7; 9 nucleotides line up with TRBD1. CDR1 and CDR2 (germline): MGHRA, YSYEKL. V was clipped by 5 bases and J by 3 bases; unmatched bases: 5. The CDR3 loop spans 14 amino acids. The chain's CDR3 is CASSVGQGNYEQYF. The CDR3 bases that were read are TGCGCCAGCAGCGTTGGACAGGGGAACTACGAG.